This TCR beta chain originates from a study of CD8 T cells in Susac syndrome. The multiple sclerosis controls comprised treatment-naive patients whose relapsing-remitting disease was stable or active. An input of about 0.5 to 1 ug of RNA was subjected to reverse transcription using random hexamers. One entry per CDR3 protein results from TCRdb running MiXCR on the immunoSEQ multiplex PCR reads. Of more than 200,000 distinct CDR3 sequences listed, 80% to 95% were seen once; the top ten hold 0.065% to 0.075%. The CDR3 has 16 residues. The germline V gene encodes CDR1 SQVTM and CDR2 ANQGSEA. The trim removed 6 bases at V and 1 base at J, leaving 8 bases unmatched.

This TCR came from a human donor with multiple sclerosis. The chain uses TRBV29-1 and TRBJ2-3; 12 nucleotides line up with TRBD2. The sample was CD4+ T cells from PBMCs. CDR3 sequence (DNA): TGCAGCGTCTTTGGACTAGCGGGGTCTGGCACAGATACGCAGTATTTT. As protein: CSVFGLAGSGTDTQYF.